This T cell receptor beta chain was recovered during a study of control samples from healthy donors and cancer patients. The protocol was immunoSEQ multiplex PCR, while the TCRdb copy is restricted to in-frame clones and leaves out a portion. This table holds some 71,000 clones, 75% to 95% found once. Specimen: PBMCs. The sequence was collected from a woman between 45 and 65 years old with colorectal cancer.

CDR3: CASSPPSGPAGTEAFF. CDR3 nucleotides: TGTGCCAGCTCACCACCGAGTGGACCCGCGGGTACTGAAGCTTTCTTT. The chain joins TRBV18 to TRBJ1-1; D not certain. Germline CDR1 and CDR2: KGHSH and LQKENI. The CDR3 has 16 residues. Trimming took off 0 bases at V and 5 bases at J, with 16 bases between the two ends.